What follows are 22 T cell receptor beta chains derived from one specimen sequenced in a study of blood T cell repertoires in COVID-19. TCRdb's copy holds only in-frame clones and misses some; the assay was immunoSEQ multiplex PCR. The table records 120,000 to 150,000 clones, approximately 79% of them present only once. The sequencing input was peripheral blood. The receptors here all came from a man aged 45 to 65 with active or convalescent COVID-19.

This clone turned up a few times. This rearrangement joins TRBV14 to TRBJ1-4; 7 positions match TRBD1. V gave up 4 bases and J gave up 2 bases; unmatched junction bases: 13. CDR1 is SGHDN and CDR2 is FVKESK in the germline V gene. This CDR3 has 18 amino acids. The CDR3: CASSLYTGAGTTNEKLFF. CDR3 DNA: TGTGCCAGCAGCCTATATACAGGGGCTGGGACCACTAATGAAAAACTGTTTTTT.

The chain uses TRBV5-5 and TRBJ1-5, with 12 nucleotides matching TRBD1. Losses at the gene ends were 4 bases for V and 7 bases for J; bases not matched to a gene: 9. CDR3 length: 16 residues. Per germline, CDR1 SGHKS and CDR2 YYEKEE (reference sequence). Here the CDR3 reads CASSTPGTGGYQPQHF. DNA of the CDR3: TGTGCCAGCAGCACTCCCGGGACAGGGGGCTACCAGCCCCAGCATTTT.

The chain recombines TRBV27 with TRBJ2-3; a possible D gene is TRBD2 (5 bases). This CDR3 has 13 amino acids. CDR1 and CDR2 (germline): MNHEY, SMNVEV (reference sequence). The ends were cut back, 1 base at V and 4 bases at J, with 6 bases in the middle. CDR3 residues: CASSLLRADTQYF. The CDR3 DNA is TGTGCCAGCAGTTTATTGAGGGCAGATACGCAGTATTTT.

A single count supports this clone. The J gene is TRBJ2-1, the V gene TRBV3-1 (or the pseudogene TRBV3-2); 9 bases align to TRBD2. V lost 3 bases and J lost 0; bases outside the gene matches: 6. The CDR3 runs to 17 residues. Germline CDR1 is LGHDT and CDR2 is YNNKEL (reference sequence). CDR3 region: CASSQVSGRTSYNEQFF. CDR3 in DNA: TGTGCCAGCAGCCAGGTCAGCGGGAGGACCTCCTACAATGAGCAGTTCTTC.

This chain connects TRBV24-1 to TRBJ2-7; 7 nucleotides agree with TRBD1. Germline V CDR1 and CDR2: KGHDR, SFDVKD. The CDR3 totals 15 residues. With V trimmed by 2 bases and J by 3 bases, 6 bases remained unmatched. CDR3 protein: CATSDYDRANYEQYF. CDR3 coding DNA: TGTGCCACCAGTGATTATGACAGGGCGAACTACGAGCAGTACTTC.

CDR3 sequence (DNA): TGTGCCACCAGTGATTCCGGGACAGTATACGAGCAGTACTTC. This gives the protein CATSDSGTVYEQYF. V is TRBV24-1 and J is TRBJ2-7; 7 positions match TRBD1. The CDR3 has 14 residues. Germline CDR1 is KGHDR and CDR2 is SFDVKD. After removal of 2 bases from V and 4 bases from J, the junction contained 4 bases not matched to a gene.

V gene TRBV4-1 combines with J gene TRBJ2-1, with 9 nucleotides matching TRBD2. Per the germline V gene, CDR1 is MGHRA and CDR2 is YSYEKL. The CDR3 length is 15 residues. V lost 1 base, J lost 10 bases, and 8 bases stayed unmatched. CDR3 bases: TGCGCCAGCAGCCAAGGGAGGGCGGGAGGGCCAGAGCAGTTCTTC. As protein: CASSQGRAGGPEQFF.

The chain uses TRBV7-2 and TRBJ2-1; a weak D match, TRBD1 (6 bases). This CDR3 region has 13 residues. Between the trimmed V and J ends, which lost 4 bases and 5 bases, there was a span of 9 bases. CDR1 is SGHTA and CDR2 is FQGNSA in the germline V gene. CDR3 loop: CASSYNRDNEQFF. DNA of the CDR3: TGTGCCAGCAGCTATAACAGGGACAATGAGCAGTTCTTC. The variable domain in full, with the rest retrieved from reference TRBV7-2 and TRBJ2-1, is GAGVSQSPSNKVTEKGKDVELRCDPISGHTALYWYRQSLGQGLEFLIYFQGNSAPDKSGLPSDRFSAERTGGSVSTLTIQRTQQEDSAVYLCASSYNRDNEQFFGPGTRLTVL.

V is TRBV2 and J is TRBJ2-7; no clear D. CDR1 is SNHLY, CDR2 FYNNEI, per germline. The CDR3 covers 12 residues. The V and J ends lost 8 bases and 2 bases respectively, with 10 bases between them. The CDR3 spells CASEEYTYEQYF. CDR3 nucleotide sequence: TGTGCCAGCGAGGAGTACACCTACGAGCAGTACTTC.

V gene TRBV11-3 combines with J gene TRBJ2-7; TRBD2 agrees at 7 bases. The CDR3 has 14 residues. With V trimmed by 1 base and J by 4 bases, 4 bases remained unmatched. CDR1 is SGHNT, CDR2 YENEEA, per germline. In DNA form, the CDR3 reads TGTGCCAGCAGCTTAGGCAGGGAGGGGTACGAGCAGTACTTC. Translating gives CASSLGREGYEQYF.

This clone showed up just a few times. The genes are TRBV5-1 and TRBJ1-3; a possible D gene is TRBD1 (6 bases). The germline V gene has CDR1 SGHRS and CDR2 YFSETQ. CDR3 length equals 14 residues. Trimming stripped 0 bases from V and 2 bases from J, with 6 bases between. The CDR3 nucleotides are TGCGCCAGCAGCTTGGCAGGGGCTGGAAACACCATATATTTT. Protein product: CASSLAGAGNTIYF.

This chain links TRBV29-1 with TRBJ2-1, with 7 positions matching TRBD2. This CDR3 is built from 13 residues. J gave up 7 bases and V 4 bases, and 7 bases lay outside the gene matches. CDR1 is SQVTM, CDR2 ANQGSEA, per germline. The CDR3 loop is CSVGLAVTNEQFF. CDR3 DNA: TGCAGCGTTGGGCTAGCGGTGACGAATGAGCAGTTCTTC.

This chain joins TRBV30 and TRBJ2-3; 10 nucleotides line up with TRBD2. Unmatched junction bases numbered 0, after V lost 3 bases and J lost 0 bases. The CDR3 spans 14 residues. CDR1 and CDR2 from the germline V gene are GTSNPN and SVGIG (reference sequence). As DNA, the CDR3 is TGTGCCTGGAGGACTAGCGGGAGCACAGATACGCAGTATTTT. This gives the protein CAWRTSGSTDTQYF.

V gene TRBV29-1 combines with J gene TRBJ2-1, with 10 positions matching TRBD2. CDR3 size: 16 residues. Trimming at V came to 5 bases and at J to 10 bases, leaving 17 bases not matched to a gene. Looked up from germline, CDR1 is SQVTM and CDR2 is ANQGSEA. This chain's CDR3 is CSVTTGAGGPWGEQFF. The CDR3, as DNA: TGCAGCGTTACTACAGGAGCGGGAGGGCCATGGGGGGAGCAGTTCTTC.

This CDR3 is CASSLFPGLITYEQYF. In DNA form, the CDR3 reads TGTGCCAGCAGTTTATTCCCGGGACTCATTACCTACGAGCAGTACTTC. The V gene is TRBV28, the J gene TRBJ2-7, with D possibly being TRBD2 (6 bases). Germline V gives CDR1 MDHEN, CDR2 SYDVKM. CDR3 length equals 16 residues. Trimming removed 1 base from V and 2 bases from J, with 15 bases in between.

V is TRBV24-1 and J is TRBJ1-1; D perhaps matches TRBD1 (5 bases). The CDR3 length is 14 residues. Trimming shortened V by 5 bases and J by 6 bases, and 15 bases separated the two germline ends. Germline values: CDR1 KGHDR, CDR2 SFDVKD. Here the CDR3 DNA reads TGTGCCACCAGTGCCCTCGGGGGTAGGCCTGAAGCTTTCTTT. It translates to CATSALGGRPEAFF.

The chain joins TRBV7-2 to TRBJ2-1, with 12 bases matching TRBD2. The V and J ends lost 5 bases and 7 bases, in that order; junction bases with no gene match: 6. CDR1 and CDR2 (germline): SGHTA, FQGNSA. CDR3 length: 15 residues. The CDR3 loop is CASSASGRVGNEQFF. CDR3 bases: TGTGCCAGCAGCGCTAGCGGGAGGGTTGGGAATGAGCAGTTCTTC. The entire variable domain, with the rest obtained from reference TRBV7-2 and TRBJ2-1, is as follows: GAGVSQSPSNKVTEKGKDVELRCDPISGHTALYWYRQSLGQGLEFLIYFQGNSAPDKSGLPSDRFSAERTGGSVSTLTIQRTQQEDSAVYLCASSASGRVGNEQFFGPGTRLTVL.

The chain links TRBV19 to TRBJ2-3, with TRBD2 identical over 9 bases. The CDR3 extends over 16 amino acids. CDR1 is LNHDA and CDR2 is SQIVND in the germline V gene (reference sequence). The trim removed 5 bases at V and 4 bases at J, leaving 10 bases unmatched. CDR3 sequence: CASSPRTSEFSDTQYF. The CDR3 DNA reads TGTGCCAGTAGTCCTCGGACTAGCGAATTTTCAGATACGCAGTATTTT.

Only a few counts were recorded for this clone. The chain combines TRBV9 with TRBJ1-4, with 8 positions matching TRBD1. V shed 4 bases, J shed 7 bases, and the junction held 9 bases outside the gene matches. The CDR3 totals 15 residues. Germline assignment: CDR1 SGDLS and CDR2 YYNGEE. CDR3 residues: CASSPLTGVGEKLFF. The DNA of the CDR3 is TGTGCCAGCAGCCCCCTGACAGGGGTGGGTGAAAAACTGTTTTTT.

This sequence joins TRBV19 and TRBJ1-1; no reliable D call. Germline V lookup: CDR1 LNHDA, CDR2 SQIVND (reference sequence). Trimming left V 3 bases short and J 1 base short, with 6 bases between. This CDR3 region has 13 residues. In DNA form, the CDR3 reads TGTGCCAGTAGTATGCGAGAGAACACTGAAGCTTTCTTT. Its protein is CASSMRENTEAFF. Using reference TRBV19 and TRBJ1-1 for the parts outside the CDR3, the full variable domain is DGGITQSPKYLFRKEGQNVTLSCEQNLNHDAMYWYRQDPGQGLRLIYYSQIVNDFQKGDIAEGYSVSREKKESFPLTVTSAQKNPTAFYLCASSMRENTEAFFGQGTRLTVV.

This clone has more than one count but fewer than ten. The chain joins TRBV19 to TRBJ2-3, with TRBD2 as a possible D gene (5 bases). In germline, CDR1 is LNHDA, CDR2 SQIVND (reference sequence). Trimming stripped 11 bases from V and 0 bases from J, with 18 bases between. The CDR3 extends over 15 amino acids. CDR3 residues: CASRSFWTSTDTQYF. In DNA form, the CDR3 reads TGTGCCTCCCGGAGCTTTTGGACTAGCACAGATACGCAGTATTTT.

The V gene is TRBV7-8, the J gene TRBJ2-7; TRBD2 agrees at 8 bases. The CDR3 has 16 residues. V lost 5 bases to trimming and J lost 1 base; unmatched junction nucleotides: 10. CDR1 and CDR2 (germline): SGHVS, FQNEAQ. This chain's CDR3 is CASSGGREGASYEQYF. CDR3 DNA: TGTGCCAGCAGCGGGGGCCGGGAGGGAGCATCCTACGAGCAGTACTTC.